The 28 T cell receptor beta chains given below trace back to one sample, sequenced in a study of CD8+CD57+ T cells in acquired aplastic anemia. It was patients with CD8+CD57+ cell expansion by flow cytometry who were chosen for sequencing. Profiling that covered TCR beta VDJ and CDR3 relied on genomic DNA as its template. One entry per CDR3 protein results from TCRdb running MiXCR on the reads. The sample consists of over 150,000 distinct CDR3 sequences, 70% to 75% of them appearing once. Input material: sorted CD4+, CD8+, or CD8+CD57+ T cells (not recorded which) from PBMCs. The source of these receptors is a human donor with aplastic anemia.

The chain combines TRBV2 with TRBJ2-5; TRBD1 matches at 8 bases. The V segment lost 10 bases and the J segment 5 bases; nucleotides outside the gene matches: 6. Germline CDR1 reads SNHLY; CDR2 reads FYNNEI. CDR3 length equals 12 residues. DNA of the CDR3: TGTGCCACCTCGGACAGGGACGAGACCCAGTACTTC. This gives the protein CATSDRDETQYF. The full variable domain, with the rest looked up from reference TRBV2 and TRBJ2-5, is EPEVTQTPSHQVTQMGQEVILRCVPISNHLYFYWYRQILGQKVEFLVSFYNNEISEKSEIFDDQFSVERPDGSNFTLKIRSTKLEDSAMYFCATSDRDETQYFGPGTRLLVL.

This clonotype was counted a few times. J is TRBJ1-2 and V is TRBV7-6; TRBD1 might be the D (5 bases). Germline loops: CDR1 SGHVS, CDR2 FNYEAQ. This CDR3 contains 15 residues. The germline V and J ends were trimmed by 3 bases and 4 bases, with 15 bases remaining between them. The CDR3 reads CASSLAAGTAYGYTF. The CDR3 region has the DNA TGTGCCAGCAGCTTGGCAGCCGGGACGGCCTATGGCTACACCTTC.

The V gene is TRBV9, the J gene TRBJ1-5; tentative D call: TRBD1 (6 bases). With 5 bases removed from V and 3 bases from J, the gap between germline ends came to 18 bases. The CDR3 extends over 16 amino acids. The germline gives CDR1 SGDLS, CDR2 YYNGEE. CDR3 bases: TGTGCCAGCAGTGCTTCGGGGGCCTCCCTCAATCAGCCCCAGCATTTT. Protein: CASSASGASLNQPQHF.

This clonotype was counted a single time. The CDR3 protein is CASSLDADRVFGTQYF. The DNA of the CDR3 is TGTGCCAGCAGCTTAGACGCGGACAGGGTTTTCGGGACCCAGTACTTC. The V and J genes are TRBV7-9 and TRBJ2-5; 8 bases fit TRBD1. Germline V lookup: CDR1 SEHNR, CDR2 FQNEAQ (reference sequence). J gave up 7 bases and V 1 base, and 11 bases lay outside the gene matches. This CDR3 is 16 amino acids long.

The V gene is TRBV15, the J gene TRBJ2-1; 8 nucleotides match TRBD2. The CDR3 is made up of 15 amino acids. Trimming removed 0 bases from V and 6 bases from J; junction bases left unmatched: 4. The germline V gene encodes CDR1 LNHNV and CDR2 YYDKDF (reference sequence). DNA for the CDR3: TGTGCCACCAGCAGAGATCGGCTAGCGGGCAATGAGCAGTTCTTC. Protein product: CATSRDRLAGNEQFF.

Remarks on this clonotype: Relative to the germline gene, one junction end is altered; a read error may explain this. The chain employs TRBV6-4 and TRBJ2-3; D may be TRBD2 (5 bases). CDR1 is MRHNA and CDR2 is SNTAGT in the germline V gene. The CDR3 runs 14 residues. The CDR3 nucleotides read TGTGACAGCAGTGAGAAACCAGAGGGCGATACGCAGTATTTT. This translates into CDSSEKPEGDTQYF.

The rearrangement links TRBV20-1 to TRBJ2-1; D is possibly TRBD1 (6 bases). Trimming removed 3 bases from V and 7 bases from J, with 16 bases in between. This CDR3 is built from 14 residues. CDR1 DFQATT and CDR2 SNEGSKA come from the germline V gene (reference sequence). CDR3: CSARMGARGNEQFF. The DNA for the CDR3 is TGCAGTGCTAGGATGGGGGCCCGAGGGAATGAGCAGTTCTTC.

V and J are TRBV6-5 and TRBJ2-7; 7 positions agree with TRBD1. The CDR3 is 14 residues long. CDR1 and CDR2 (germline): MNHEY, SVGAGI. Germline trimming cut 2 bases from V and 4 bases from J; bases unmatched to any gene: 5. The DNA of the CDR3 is TGTGCCAGCAGTTACCGGGACAGATATTACGAGCAGTACTTC. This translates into CASSYRDRYYEQYF.

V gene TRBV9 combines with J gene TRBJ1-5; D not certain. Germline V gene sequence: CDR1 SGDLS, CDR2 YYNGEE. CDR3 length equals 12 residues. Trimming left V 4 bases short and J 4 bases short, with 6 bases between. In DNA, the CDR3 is TGTGCCAGCAGCCTCTGGAATCAGCCCCAGCATTTT. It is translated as CASSLWNQPQHF.

CDR3 nucleotide sequence: TGCAGCGCCATGGGACAGGTGAACACTGAAGCTTTCTTT. Translation gives CSAMGQVNTEAFF. The chain couples TRBV29-1 to TRBJ1-1, with TRBD1 matching 8 bases. V trimming: 7 bases; J trimming: 0 bases; junction bases outside the gene matches: 4. Germline V lookup: CDR1 SQVTM, CDR2 ANQGSEA. This CDR3 comprises 13 residues.

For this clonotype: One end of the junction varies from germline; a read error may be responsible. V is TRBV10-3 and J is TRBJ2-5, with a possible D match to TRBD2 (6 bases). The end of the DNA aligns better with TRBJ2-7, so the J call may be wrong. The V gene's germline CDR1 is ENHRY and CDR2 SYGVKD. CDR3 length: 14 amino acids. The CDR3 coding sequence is TGTGCCACCAGTGATAACGGGGGACGCTACGAGCAGTACTTC. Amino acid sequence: CATSDNGGRYEQYF.

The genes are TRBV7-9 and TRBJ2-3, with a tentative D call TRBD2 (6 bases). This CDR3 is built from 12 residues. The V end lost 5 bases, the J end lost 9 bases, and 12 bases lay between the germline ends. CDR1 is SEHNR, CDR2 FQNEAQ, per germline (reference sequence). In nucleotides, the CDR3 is TGTGCCAGCAGCCCCGGGGGTGGGACGCAGTATTTT. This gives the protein CASSPGGGTQYF.

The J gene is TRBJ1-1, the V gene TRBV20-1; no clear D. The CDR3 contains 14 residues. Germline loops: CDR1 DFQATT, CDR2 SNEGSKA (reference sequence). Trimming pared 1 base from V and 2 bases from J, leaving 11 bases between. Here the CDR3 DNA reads TGCAGTGCTAGAGCCCTGGAGGTCAACACTGAAGCTTTCTTT. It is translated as CSARALEVNTEAFF.

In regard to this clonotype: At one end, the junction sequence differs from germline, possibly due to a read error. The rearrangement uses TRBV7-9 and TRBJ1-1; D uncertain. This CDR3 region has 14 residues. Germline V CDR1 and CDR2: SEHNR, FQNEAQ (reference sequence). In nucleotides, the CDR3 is TGTGCCAGCAGCTCTCCGAAGGGAGCCACTGAGGCTTTCTTT. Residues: CASSSPKGATEAFF.

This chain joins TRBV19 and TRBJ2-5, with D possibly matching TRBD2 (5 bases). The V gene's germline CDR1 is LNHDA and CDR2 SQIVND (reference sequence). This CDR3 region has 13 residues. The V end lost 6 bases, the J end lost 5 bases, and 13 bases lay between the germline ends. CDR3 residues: CASSRGTGETQYF. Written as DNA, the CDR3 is TGTGCCAGTAGCCGGGGTACTGGGGAGACCCAGTACTTC.

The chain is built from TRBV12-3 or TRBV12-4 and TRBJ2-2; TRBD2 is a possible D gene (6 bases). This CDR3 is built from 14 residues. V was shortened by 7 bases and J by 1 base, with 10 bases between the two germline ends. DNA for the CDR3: TGTGCCAGCAAGGGAGGACAGAACACCGGGGAGCTGTTTTTT. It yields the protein CASKGGQNTGELFF.

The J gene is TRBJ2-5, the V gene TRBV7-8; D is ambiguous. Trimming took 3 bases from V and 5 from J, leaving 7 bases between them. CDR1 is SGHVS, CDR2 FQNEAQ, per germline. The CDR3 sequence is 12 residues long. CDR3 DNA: TGTGCCAGCAGCTTCACCGGGGAGACCCAGTACTTC. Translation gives CASSFTGETQYF.

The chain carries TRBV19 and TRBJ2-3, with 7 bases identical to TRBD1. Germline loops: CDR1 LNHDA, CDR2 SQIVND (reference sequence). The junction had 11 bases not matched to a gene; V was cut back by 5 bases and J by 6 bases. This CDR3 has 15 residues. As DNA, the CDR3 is TGTGCCAGTAGTCCGAAGGACAGGCCATCTGATACGCAGTATTTT. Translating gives CASSPKDRPSDTQYF.

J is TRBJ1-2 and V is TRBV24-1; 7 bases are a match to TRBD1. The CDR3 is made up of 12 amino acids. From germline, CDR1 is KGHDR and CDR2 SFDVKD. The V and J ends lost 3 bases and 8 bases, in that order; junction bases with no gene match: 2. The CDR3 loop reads CATSDTGVGYTF. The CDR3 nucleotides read TGTGCCACCAGTGATACAGGGGTAGGCTACACCTTC.

This chain's CDR3 is CATSVGTGAYNEQFF. DNA of the CDR3: TGTGCCACCAGCGTCGGGACAGGGGCCTACAATGAGCAGTTCTTC. The genes are TRBV15 and TRBJ2-1; 10 bases line up with TRBD1. Germline CDR1 reads LNHNV; CDR2 reads YYDKDF (reference sequence). The CDR3 is made up of 15 amino acids. With V trimmed by 5 bases and J by 2 bases, 3 bases remained unmatched.

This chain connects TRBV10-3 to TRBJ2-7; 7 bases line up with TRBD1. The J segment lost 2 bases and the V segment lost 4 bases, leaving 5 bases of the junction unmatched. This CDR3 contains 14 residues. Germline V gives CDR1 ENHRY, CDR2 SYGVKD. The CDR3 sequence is CAISVTGQTYEQYF. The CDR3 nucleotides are TGTGCCATCAGTGTTACGGGACAGACCTACGAGCAGTACTTC.

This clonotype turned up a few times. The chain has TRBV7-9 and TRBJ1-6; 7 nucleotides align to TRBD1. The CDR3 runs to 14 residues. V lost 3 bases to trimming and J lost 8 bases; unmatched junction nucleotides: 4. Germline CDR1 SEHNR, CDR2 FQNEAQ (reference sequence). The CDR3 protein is CASSLDRTDSPLHF. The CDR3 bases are TGTGCCAGCAGCTTGGACAGGACAGATTCACCCCTCCACTTT. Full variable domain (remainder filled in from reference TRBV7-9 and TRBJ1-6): DTGVSQNPRHKITKRGQNVTFRCDPISEHNRLYWYRQTLGQGPEFLTYFQNEAQLEKSRLLSDRFSAERPKGSFSTLEIQRTEQGDSAMYLCASSLDRTDSPLHFGNGTRLTVT.

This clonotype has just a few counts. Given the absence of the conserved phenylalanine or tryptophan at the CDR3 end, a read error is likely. CDR3 loop: CASSIAPDGGNTIYS. CDR3 nucleotide sequence: TGTGCCAGTAGTATAGCGCCAGACGGAGGAAACACCATATATTCT. The chain combines TRBV19 with TRBJ1-3; D is ambiguous. From germline, CDR1 is LNHDA and CDR2 SQIVND (reference sequence). The CDR3 sequence is 15 residues long. Trimming pared 1 base from V and 4 bases from J, leaving 11 bases between.

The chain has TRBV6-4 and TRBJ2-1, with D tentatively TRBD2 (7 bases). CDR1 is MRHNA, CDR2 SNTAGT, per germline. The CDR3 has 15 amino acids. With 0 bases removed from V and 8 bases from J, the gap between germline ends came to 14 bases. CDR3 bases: TGTGCCAGCAGTGACTCGAAGGGGGGGGGAGATGAGCAGTTCTTC. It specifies CASSDSKGGGDEQFF.

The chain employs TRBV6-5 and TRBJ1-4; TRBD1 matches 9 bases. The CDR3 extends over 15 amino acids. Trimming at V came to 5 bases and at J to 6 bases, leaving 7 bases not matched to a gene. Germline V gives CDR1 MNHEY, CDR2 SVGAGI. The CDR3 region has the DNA TGTGCCAGCAGTCTGTACAGGGGGCAGCATGAAAAACTGTTTTTT. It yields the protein CASSLYRGQHEKLFF.

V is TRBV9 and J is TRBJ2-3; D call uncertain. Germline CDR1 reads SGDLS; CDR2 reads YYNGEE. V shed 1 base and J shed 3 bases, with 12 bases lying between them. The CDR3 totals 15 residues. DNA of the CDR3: TGTGCCAGCAGCGTACTCCTGGACGGAACAGATACGCAGTATTTT. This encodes CASSVLLDGTDTQYF.

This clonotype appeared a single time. CDR3 loop: CSVVQGGNYGYTF. CDR3 sequence (DNA): TGCAGCGTTGTACAGGGAGGTAACTATGGCTACACCTTC. The chain couples TRBV29-1 to TRBJ1-2, with a weak D call TRBD1 (6 bases). Per germline, CDR1 SQVTM and CDR2 ANQGSEA. CDR3 length equals 13 residues. The V gene lost 4 bases and the J gene lost 1 base, with 10 bases spanning the gap.

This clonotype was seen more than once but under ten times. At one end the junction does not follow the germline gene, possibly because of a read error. The CDR3 sequence: CASSYPPEGSSYNEQFF. CDR3 sequence (DNA): TGTGCCAGCAGTTACCCCCCCGAGGGAAGCTCCTACAATGAGCAGTTCTTC. The J gene is TRBJ2-1, the V gene TRBV10-3; TRBD2 might be the D (5 bases). The CDR3 is 17 amino acids. Germline assignment: CDR1 ENHRY and CDR2 SYGVKD.